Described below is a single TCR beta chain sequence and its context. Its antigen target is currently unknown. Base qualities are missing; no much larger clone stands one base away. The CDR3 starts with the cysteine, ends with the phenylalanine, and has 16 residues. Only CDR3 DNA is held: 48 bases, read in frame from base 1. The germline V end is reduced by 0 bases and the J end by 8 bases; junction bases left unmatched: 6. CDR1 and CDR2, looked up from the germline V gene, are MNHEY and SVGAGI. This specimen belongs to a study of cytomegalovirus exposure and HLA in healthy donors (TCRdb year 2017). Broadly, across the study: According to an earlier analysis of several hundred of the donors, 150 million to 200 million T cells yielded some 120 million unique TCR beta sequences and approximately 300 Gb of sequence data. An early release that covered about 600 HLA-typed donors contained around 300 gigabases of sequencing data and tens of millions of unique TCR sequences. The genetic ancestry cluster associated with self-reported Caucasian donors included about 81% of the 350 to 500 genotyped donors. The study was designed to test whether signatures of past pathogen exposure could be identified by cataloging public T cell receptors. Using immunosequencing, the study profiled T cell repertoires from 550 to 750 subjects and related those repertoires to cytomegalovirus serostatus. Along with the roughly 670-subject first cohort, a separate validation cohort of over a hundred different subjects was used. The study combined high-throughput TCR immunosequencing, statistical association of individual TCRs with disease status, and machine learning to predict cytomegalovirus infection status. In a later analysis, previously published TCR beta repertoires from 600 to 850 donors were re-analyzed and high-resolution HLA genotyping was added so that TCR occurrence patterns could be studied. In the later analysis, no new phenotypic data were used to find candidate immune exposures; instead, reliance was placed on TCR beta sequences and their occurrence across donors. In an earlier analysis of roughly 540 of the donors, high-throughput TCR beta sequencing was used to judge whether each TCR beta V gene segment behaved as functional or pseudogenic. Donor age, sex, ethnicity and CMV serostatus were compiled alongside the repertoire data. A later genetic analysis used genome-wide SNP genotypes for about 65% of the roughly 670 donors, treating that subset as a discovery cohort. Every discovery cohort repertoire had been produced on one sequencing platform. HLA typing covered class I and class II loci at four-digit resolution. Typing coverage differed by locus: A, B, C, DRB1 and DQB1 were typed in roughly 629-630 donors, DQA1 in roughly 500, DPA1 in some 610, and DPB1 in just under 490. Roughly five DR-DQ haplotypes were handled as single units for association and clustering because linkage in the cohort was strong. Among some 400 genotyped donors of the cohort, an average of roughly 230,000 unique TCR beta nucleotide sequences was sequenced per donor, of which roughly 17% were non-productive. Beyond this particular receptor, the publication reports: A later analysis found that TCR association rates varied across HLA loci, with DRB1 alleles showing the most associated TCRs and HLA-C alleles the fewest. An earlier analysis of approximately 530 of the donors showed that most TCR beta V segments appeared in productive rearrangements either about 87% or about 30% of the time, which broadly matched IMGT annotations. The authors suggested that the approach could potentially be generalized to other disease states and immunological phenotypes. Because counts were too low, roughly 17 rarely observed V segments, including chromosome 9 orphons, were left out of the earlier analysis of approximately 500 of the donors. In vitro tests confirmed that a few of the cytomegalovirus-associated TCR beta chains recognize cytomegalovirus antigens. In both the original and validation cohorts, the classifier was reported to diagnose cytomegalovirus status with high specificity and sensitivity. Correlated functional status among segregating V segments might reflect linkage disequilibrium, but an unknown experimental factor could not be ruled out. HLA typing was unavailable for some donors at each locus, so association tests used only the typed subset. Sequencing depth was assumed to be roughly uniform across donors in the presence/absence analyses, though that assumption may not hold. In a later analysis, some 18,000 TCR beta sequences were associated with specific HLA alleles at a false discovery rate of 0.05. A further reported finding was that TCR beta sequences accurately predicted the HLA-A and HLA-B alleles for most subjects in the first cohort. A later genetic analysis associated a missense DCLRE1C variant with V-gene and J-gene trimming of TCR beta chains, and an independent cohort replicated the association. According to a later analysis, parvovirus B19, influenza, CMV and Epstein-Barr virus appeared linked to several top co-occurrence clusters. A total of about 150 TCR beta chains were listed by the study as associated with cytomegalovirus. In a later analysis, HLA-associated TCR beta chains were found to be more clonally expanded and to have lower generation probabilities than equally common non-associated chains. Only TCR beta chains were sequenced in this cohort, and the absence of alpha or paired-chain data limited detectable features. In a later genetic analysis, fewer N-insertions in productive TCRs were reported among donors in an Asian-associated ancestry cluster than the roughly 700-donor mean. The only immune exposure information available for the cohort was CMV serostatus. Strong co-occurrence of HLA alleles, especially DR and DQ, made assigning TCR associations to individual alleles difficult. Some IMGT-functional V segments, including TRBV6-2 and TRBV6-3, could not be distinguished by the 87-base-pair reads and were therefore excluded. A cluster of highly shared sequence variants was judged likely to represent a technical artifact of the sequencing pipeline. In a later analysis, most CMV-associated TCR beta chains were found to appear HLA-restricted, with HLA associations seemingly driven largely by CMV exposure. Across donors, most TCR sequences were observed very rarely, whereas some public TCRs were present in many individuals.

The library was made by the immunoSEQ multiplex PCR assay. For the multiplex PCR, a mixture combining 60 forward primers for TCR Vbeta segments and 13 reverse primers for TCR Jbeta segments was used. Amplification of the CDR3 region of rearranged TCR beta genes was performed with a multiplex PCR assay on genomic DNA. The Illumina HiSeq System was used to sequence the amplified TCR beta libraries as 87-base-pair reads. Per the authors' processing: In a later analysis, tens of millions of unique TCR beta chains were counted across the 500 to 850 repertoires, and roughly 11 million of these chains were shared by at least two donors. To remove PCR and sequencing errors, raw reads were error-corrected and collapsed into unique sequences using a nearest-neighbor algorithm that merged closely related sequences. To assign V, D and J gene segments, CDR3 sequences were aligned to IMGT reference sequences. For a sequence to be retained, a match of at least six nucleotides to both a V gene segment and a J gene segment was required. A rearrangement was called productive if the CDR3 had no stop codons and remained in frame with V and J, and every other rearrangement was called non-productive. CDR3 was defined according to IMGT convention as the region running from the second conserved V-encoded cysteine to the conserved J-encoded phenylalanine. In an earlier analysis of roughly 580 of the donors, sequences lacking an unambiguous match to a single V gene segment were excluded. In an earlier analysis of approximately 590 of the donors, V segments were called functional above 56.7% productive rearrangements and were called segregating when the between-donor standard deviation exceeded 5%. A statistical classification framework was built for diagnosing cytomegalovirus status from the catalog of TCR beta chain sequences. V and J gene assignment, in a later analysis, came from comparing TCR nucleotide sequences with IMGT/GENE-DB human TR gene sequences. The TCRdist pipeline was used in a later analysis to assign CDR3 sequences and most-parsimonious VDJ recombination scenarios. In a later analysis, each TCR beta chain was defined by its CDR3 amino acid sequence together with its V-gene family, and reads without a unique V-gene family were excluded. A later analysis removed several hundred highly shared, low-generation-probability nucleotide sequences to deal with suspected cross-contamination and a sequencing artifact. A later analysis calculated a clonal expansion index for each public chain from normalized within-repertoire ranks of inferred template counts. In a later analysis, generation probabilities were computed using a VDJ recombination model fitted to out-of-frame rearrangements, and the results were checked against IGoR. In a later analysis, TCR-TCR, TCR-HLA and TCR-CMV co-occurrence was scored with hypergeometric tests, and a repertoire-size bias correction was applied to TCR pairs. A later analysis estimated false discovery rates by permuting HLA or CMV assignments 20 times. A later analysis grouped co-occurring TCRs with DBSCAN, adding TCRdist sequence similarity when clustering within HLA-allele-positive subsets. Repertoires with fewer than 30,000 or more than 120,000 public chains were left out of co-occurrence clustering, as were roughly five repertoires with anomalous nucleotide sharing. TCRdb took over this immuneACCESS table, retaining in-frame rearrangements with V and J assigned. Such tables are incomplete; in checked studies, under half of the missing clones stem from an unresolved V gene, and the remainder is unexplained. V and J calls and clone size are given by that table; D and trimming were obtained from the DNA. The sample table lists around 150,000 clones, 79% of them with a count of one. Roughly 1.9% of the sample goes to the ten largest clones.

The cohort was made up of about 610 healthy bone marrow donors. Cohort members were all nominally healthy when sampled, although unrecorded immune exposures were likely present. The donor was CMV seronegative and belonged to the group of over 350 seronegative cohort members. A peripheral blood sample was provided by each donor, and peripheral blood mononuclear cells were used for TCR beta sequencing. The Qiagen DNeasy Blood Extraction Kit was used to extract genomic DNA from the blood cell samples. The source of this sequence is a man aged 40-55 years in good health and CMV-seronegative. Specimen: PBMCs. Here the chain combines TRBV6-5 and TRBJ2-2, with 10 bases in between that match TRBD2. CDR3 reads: CASSYSTSGTPGELFF. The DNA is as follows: TGTGCCAGCAGTTACTCTACTAGCGGGACACCGGGGGAGCTGTTTTTT.